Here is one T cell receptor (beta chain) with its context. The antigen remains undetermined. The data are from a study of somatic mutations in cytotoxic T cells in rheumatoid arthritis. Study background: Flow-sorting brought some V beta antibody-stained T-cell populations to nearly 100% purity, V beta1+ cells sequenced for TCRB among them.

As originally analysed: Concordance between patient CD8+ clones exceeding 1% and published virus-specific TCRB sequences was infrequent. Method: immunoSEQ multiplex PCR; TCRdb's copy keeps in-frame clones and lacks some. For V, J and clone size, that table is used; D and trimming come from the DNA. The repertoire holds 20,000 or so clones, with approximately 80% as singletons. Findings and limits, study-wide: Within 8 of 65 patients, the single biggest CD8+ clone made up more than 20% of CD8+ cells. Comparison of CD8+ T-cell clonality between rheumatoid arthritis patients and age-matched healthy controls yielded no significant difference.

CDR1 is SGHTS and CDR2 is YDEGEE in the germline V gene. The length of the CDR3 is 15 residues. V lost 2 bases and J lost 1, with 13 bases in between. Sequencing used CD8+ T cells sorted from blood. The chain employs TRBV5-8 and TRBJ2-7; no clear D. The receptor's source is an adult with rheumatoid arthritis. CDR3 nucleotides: TGTGCCAGCAGCTTTTACGGATTTTCTTCCTACGAGCAGTACTTC. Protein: CASSFYGFSSYEQYF.